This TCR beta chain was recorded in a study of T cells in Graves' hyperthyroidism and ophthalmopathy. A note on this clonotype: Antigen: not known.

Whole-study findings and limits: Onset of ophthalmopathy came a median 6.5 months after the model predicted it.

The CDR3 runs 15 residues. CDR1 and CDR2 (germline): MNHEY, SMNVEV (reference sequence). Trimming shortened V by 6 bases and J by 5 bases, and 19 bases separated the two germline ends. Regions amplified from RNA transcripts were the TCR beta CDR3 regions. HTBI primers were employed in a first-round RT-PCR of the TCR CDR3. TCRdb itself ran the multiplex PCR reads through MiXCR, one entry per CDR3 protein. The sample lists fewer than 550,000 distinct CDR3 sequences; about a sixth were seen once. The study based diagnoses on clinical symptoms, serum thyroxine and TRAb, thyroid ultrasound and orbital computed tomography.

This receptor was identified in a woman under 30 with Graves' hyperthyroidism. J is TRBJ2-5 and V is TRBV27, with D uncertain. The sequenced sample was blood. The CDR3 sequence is CASSPKFFSTETQYF. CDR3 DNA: TGTGCCAGCAGCCCGAAATTTTTTAGTACGGAGACCCAGTACTTC.